One and the same sample provided the 10 T cell receptor beta chains below, sequenced in a study of T cell responses to AZD1222 COVID-19 vaccine. Measured with immunoSEQ multiplex PCR; TCRdb has only the in-frame clones, and not every one. The repertoire consists of 100,000 to 150,000 clones, with around 89% occurring once and the leading ten covering roughly 11%. The specimen was peripheral blood, collected on day 0 of MenACWY control vaccination. The source is an adult in good health.

The chain is built from TRBV7-2 and TRBJ2-7, with TRBD2 matching over 12 bases. This CDR3 is built from 15 residues. V gave up 6 bases and J gave up 3 bases; unmatched junction bases: 6. CDR1 and CDR2 from the germline V gene are SGHTA and FQGNSA. The DNA of the CDR3 is TGTGCCAGCAGTTCAACTAGCGGGAGGATCTACGAGCAGTACTTC. This gives the protein CASSSTSGRIYEQYF.

The CDR3 sequence: CASSSRQGAREKLFF. The CDR3 region has the DNA TGTGCCAGCAGCTCTCGACAGGGGGCCCGGGAAAAACTGTTTTTT. The chain joins TRBV11-3 to TRBJ1-4, with 10 bases identical to TRBD1. Germline trimming cut 4 bases from V and 8 bases from J; bases unmatched to any gene: 7. The CDR3 spans 15 residues. Germline CDR1 is SGHNT and CDR2 is YENEEA. Variable domain in full (rest from reference TRBV11-3 and TRBJ1-4): EAGVVQSPRYKIIEKKQPVAFWCNPISGHNTLYWYLQNLGQGPELLIRYENEEAVDDSQLPKDRFSAERLKGVDSTLKIQPAELGDSAVYLCASSSRQGAREKLFFGSGTQLSVL.

The gene calls are TRBV5-4 and TRBJ2-3, with a tentative D call TRBD2 (6 bases). Trimming cost V 3 bases and J 4 bases, with 12 bases left between them. This CDR3 region has 14 residues. Germline V gene lookup returns CDR1 SGHNT and CDR2 YYREEE (reference sequence). For the CDR3, the DNA is TGTGCCAGCAGCTCTCGACTAGGATCAGATACGCAGTATTTT. Residues: CASSSRLGSDTQYF. The full variable domain, its missing parts supplied by reference TRBV5-4 and TRBJ2-3, is ETGVTQSPTHLIKTRGQQVTLRCSSQSGHNTVSWYQQALGQGPQFIFQYYREEENGRGNFPPRFSGLQFPNYSSELNVNALELDDSALYLCASSSRLGSDTQYFGPGTRLTVL.

The chain has TRBV7-2 and TRBJ2-5, with a tentative D call TRBD2 (6 bases). The CDR3 totals 15 residues. The V end was cut by 5 bases, the J end by 2 bases, with 15 bases between. Germline V gene lookup returns CDR1 SGHTA and CDR2 FQGNSA. The CDR3 sequence: CASSAHRGLQETQYF. CDR3 nucleotide sequence: TGTGCCAGCAGCGCCCATCGGGGACTGCAAGAGACCCAGTACTTC.

The V and J genes are TRBV6-1 and TRBJ1-4; D is unresolved. Trimming cost V 2 bases and J 8 bases, with 18 bases left between them. The CDR3 sequence is 16 residues long. CDR1 is MNHNS and CDR2 is SASEGT in the germline V gene. Written as DNA, the CDR3 is TGTGCCAGCAGTGAACTGGGAAACAGTGGGAGCGAAAAACTGTTTTTT. Translation gives CASSELGNSGSEKLFF.

V gene TRBV20-1 combines with J gene TRBJ2-7; D perhaps matches TRBD2 (5 bases). Germline loops: CDR1 DFQATT, CDR2 SNEGSKA (reference sequence). This CDR3 has 11 amino acids. Between the trimmed V and J ends, which lost 7 bases and 9 bases, there was a span of 16 bases. CDR3 residues: CSVTAEDRQYF. CDR3 coding DNA: TGCAGTGTAACAGCGGAGGACCGGCAGTACTTC.

The CDR3, as DNA: TGTGCCAGCAGCCCCAGGGTGGGTGAGCAGTTCTTC. It yields the protein CASSPRVGEQFF. The chain is built from TRBV6-5 and TRBJ2-1; weak D call: TRBD1 (5 bases). Deletions cut 6 bases from V and 9 bases from J, with 12 bases between. The CDR3 spans 12 residues. Looked up from germline, CDR1 is MNHEY and CDR2 is SVGAGI.

The J gene is TRBJ2-2, the V gene TRBV18, with a possible D match to TRBD2 (6 bases). The V end lost 3 bases, the J end lost 5 bases, and 10 bases lay between the germline ends. This CDR3 region has 14 residues. Per germline, CDR1 KGHSH and CDR2 LQKENI. CDR3: CASSPTAGTGELFF. The CDR3 DNA reads as TGTGCCAGCTCACCCACTGCGGGAACCGGGGAGCTGTTTTTT.

The chain couples TRBV29-1 to TRBJ1-1; D is uncertain. Between the trimmed V and J ends, which lost 3 bases and 5 bases, there was a span of 13 bases. The CDR3 runs to 13 residues. The germline V gene has CDR1 SQVTM and CDR2 ANQGSEA. CDR3 in amino acids: CSVDELAGTEAFF. The CDR3 DNA reads TGCAGCGTTGATGAGTTGGCGGGGACTGAAGCTTTCTTT.

CDR3 sequence reads: CASSEPGAYGYTF. The CDR3 nucleotides are TGTGCCAGCAGCGAACCAGGGGCCTATGGCTACACCTTC. The gene calls are TRBV11-3 and TRBJ1-2; tentative D call: TRBD1 (6 bases). V was trimmed by 5 bases and J by 4 bases, leaving 11 bases between them. This CDR3 has 13 amino acids. Germline V gives CDR1 SGHNT, CDR2 YENEEA.